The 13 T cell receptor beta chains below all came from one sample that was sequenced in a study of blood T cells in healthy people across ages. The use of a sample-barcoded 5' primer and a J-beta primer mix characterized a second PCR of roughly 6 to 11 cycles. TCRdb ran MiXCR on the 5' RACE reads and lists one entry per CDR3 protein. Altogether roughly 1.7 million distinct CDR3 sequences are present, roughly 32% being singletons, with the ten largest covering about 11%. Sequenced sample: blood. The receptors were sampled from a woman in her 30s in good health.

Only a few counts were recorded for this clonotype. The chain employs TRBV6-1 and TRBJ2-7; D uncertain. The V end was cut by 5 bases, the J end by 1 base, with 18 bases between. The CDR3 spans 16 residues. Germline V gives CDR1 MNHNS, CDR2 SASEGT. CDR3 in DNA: TGTGCCAGCAGTCCCCGCCGCGTCAGCTTTTCCTACGAGCAGTACTTC. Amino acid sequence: CASSPRRVSFSYEQYF.

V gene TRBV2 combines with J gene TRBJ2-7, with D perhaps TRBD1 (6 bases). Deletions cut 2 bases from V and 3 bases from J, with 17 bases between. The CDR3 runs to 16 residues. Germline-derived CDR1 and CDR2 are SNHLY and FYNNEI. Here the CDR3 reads CASSEMAGAILYEQYF. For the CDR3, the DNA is TGTGCCAGCAGTGAAATGGCAGGGGCGATACTCTACGAGCAGTACTTC.

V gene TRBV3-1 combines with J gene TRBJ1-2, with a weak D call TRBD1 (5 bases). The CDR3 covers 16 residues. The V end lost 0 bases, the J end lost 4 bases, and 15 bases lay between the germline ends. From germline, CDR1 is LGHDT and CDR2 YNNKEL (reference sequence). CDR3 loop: CASSQDPFGTLYGYTF. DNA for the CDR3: TGTGCCAGCAGCCAAGATCCCTTCGGGACGCTCTATGGCTACACCTTC.

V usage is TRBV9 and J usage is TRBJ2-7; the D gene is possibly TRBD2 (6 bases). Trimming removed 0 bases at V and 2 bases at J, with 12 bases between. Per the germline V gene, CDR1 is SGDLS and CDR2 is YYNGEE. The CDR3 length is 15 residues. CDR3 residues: CASSVAPGEAYEQYF. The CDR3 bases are TGTGCCAGCAGCGTAGCTCCGGGAGAGGCCTACGAGCAGTACTTC.

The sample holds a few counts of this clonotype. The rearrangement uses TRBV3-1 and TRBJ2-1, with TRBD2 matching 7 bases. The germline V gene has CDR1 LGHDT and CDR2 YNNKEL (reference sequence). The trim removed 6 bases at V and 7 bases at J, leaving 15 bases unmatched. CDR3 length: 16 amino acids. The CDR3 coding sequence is TGTGCCAGCAGGGCGCCGGGGCAGGGAGGGCTGAATGAGCAGTTCTTC. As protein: CASRAPGQGGLNEQFF.

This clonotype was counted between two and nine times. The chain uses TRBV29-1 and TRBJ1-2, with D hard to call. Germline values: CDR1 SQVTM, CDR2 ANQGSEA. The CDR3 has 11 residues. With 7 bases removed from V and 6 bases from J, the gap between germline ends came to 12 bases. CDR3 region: CSGSGFDGYTF. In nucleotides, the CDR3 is TGCAGCGGGTCGGGGTTCGATGGCTACACCTTC.

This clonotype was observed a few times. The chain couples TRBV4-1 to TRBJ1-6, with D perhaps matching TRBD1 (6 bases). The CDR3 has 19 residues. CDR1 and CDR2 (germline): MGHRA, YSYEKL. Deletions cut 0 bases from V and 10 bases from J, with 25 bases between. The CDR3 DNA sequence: TGCGCCAGCAGCCAAGACTCGTTACTGACAGGAGTAAAAGGATCACCCCTCCACTTT. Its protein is CASSQDSLLTGVKGSPLHF.

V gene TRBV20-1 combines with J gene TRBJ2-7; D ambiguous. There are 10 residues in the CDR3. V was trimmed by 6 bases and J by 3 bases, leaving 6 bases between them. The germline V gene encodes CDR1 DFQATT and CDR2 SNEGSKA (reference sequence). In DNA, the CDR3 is TGCAGTGCGCACGACTACGAGCAGTACTTC. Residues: CSAHDYEQYF.

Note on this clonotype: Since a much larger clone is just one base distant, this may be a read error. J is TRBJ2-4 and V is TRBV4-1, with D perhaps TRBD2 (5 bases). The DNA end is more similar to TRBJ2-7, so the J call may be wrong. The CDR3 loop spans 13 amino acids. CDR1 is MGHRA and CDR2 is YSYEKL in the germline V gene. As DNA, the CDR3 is TGCGCCAACAGCCATAATAGCGCCTACGAGCAGTACTTC. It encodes CANSHNSAYEQYF.

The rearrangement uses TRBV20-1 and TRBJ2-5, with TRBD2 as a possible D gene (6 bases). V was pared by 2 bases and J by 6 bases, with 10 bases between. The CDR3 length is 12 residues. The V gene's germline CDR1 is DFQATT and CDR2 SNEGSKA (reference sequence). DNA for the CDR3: TGCAGTGCTAGACCCGCGGGAAAGACCCAGTACTTC. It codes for CSARPAGKTQYF.

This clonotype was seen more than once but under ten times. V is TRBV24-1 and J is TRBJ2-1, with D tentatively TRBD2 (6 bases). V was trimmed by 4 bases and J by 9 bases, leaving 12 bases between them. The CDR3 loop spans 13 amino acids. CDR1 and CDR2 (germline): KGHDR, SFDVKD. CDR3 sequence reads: CATSEPGVLEQFF. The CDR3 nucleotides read TGTGCCACCAGTGAACCGGGAGTTCTTGAGCAGTTCTTC.

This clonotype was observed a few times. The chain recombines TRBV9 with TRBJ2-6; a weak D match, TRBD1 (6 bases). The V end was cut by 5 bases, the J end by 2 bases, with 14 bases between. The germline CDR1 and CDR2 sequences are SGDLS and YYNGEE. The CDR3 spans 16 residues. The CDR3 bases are TGTGCCAGCAGTGAACCTCAGGGGCCTGGGGCCAACGTCCTGACTTTC. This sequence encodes CASSEPQGPGANVLTF.

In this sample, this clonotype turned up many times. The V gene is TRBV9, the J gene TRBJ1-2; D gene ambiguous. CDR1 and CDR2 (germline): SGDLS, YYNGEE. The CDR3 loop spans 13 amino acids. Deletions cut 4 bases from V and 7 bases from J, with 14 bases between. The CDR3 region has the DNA TGTGCCAGCAGCCCCCCGTCTCGGGGTGGCTACACCTTC. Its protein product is CASSPPSRGGYTF.